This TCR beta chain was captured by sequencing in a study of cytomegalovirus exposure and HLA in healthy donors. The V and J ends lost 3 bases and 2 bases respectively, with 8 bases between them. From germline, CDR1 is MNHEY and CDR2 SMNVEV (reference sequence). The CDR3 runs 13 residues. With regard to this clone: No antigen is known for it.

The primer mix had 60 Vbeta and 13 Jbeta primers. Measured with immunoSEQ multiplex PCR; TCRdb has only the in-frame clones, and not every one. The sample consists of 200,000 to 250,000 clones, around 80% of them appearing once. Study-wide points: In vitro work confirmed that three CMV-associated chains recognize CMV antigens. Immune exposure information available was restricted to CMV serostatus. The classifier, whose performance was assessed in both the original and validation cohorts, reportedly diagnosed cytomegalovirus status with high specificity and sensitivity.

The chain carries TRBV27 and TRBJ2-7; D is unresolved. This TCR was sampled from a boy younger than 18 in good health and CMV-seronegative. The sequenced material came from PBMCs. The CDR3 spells CASSFGSTYEQYF. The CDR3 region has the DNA TGTGCCAGCAGTTTCGGTTCGACCTACGAGCAGTACTTC.